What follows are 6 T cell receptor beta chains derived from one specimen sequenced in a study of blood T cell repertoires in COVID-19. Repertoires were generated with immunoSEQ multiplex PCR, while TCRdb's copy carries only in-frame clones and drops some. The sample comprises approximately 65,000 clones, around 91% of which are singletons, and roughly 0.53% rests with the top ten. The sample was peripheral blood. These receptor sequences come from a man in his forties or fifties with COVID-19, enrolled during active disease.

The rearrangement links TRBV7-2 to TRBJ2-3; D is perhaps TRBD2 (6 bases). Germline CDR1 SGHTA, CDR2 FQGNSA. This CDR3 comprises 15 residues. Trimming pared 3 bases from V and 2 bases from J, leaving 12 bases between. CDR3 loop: CASSFVGGNTDTQYF. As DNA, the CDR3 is TGTGCCAGCAGCTTCGTAGGAGGGAACACAGATACGCAGTATTTT.

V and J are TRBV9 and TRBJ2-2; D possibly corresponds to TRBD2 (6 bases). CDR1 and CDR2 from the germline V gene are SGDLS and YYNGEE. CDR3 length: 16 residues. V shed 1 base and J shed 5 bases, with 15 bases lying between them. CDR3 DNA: TGTGCCAGCAGCGTATCCATCGGGAGAGGGACCGGGGAGCTGTTTTTT. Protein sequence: CASSVSIGRGTGELFF.

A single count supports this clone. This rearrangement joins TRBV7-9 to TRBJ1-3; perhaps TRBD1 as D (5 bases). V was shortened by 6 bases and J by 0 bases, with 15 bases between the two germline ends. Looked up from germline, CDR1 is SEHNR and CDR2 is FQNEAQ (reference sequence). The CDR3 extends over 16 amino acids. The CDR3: CASSPRGTHSGNTIYF. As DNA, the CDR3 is TGTGCCAGCAGTCCGCGCGGGACCCACTCTGGAAACACCATATATTTT. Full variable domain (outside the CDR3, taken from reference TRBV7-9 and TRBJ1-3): DTGVSQNPRHKITKRGQNVTFRCDPISEHNRLYWYRQTLGQGPEFLTYFQNEAQLEKSRLLSDRFSAERPKGSFSTLEIQRTEQGDSAMYLCASSPRGTHSGNTIYFGEGSWLTVV.

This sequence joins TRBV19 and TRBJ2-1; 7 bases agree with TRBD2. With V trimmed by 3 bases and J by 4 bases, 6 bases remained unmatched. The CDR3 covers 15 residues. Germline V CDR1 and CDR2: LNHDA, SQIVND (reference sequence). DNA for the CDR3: TGTGCCAGTAGTATCCCGACTAGCAGATACAATGAGCAGTTCTTC. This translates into CASSIPTSRYNEQFF.

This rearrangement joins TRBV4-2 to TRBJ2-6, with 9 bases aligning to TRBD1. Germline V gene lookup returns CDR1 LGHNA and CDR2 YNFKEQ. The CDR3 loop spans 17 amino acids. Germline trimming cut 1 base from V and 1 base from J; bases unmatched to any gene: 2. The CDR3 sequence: CASSQGTGESGANVLTF. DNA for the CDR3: TGTGCCAGCAGCCAAGGGACAGGGGAATCTGGGGCCAACGTCCTGACTTTC.

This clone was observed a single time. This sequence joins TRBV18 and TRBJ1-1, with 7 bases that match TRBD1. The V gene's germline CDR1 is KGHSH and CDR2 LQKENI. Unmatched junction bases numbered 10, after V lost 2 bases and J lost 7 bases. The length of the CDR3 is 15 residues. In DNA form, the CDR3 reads TGTGCCAGCTCACCAGTTAGTTTCGGACAGGATGAAGCTTTCTTT. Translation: CASSPVSFGQDEAFF.